The clone carrying this TCR beta chain came up many times. The antigen is unknown. CDR1 MDHEN and CDR2 SYDVKM come from the germline V gene. The CDR3 spans 16 residues. The germline V and J ends were trimmed by 0 bases and 0 bases, with 9 bases remaining between them. These data belong to a study of T-cell reconstitution after alpha-beta-depleted transplantation in children. Study results and limitations: High day-60 TCRbeta diversity in some patients came from surviving recipient T cells and thymic progenitors. A year had passed since transplant, and T-cell counts and diversity by then came mostly from newly produced T cells.

Unique molecular identifiers were incorporated during preparation of the TCRbeta library. TCRdb re-called the PCR reads with MiXCR, one entry per CDR3 protein. The top ten clones hold less than 9% of a sample with some 300,000 distinct CDR3 sequences, about 9.4% of them seen once. The sequencing here drew on PBMCs, taken before TCRalphabeta/CD19-depleted stem cell transplant. This TCR was recovered from a boy younger than two with acute myeloid leukemia, due to receive a stem cell transplant. This rearrangement joins TRBV28 to TRBJ1-3; no clear D gene. CDR3: CASSLWIPSSGNTIYF. CDR3 DNA: TGTGCCAGCAGTTTATGGATTCCCAGCTCTGGAAACACCATATATTTT.